These 3 T cell receptor beta chains were all obtained from the same sample, sequenced in a study of shared clonotypes between healthy human individuals. Here immunoSEQ multiplex PCR was the method, and the copy in TCRdb shows in-frame clones only, minus some. The repertoire consists of more than 550,000 clones, with over 55% occurring once and the leading ten covering approximately 1.7%. The sample was memory CD4+ T cells sorted from blood. The subset denotes: CD45RA-negative fraction. These receptors originate from a woman aged 25 to 45 in good health.

The genes are TRBV27 and TRBJ1-5; D is unresolved. With 4 bases removed from V and 0 bases from J, the gap between germline ends came to 7 bases. In germline, CDR1 is MNHEY, CDR2 SMNVEV (reference sequence). The CDR3 length is 14 residues. The CDR3 loop reads CASSSQDSNQPQHF. Written as DNA, the CDR3 is TGTGCCAGCAGTTCGCAGGATAGCAATCAGCCCCAGCATTTT.

This clone showed up just a few times. The V gene is TRBV28, the J gene TRBJ1-2; the D is unclear. The V and J ends lost 3 bases and 8 bases respectively, with 16 bases between them. Germline-derived CDR1 and CDR2 are MDHEN and SYDVKM. This CDR3 is built from 14 residues. This CDR3 reads CASSFWTATKGYTF. The CDR3 DNA follows: TGTGCCAGCAGTTTTTGGACGGCCACGAAGGGCTACACCTTC.

The V gene is TRBV11-2, the J gene TRBJ2-2, with 8 bases that match TRBD2. After removal of 2 bases from V and 5 bases from J, the junction contained 4 bases not matched to a gene. This CDR3 has 15 residues. Germline V gives CDR1 SGHAT, CDR2 FQNNGV. As DNA, the CDR3 is TGTGCCAGCAGCTTAAGCGGGAGCGGGACCGGGGAGCTGTTTTTT. This gives the protein CASSLSGSGTGELFF.